This record concerns one T cell receptor beta chain sequence. In the original processing: Estimation of nucleated cell counts relied on the amplification of reference gene primers. Sequenced by immunoSEQ multiplex PCR; TCRdb stores in-frame clones only, minus some. The V and J calls and clone size come from that table; D and trimming were worked out from the DNA. The repertoire includes 150,000 to 200,000 clones, approximately 90% of them detected once, and roughly 5% sits in the top ten. Seattle researchers signed up patients amid active infection and tracked them longitudinally. The data belong to a study of blood T cell repertoires in COVID-19. At the level of the study: Samples of COVID-19 (acute and convalescent) were obtained from the United States, Italy and Spain. PBMCs, B-cell-depleted T cells, or T cells were the source of the cDNA or gDNA that made up the material.

Germline CDR1 and CDR2: SGHAT and FQNNGV. The V end lost 1 base, the J end lost 0 bases, and 10 bases lay between the germline ends. This CDR3 is 16 amino acids long. Sequencing was performed on peripheral blood. The chain combines TRBV11-2 with TRBJ1-5; D is uncertain. The clonotype was recovered from a man aged 30-40 years with COVID-19, enrolled during active disease. CDR3 sequence reads: CASSLGVSGSNQPQHF. The CDR3 DNA follows: TGTGCCAGCAGCTTAGGGGTCTCGGGTAGCAATCAGCCCCAGCATTTT.